This passage covers 26 T cell receptor beta chains from one sample sequenced in a study of T cell changes during pregnancy in multiple sclerosis. The table came from immunoSEQ multiplex PCR; TCRdb's copy has only in-frame clones and leaves some out. This sample carries 80,000 to 100,000 clones, roughly nine tenths of them seen once, and the ten largest clones take just over 0.75%. Sequences were derived from peripheral blood, sampled in the second trimester of pregnancy. The receptors derive from a female donor in good health, enrolled as a control in a pregnancy study.

This clone was observed once. The chain is built from TRBV28 and TRBJ2-7; a weak D match, TRBD1 (6 bases). The germline CDR1 and CDR2 sequences are MDHEN and SYDVKM. The CDR3 has 12 amino acids. The V and J ends lost 6 bases and 9 bases respectively, with 15 bases between them. The CDR3 loop reads CASSYRARSQYF. The CDR3 DNA reads as TGTGCCAGCAGCTACAGGGCTAGATCGCAGTACTTC.

Only one count was recorded for this clone. The chain has TRBV7-2 and TRBJ2-2; D remains ambiguous. The CDR3 length is 16 residues. V was pared by 1 base and J by 4 bases, with 13 bases between. Per germline, CDR1 SGHTA and CDR2 FQGNSA. As DNA, the CDR3 is TGTGCCAGCAGCTTAGTCGCGGCAGACCCCACCGGGGAGCTGTTTTTT. Its translation: CASSLVAADPTGELFF.

This clone has just one count. The rearrangement links TRBV7-6 to TRBJ1-2; D might be TRBD1 (5 bases). Trimming removed 0 bases from V and 4 bases from J, with 12 bases in between. Germline CDR1 SGHVS, CDR2 FNYEAQ. The CDR3 runs 15 residues. CDR3 loop: CASSLASQGLYGYTF. The CDR3 bases are TGTGCCAGCAGCTTAGCGTCCCAGGGCCTCTATGGCTACACCTTC.

The V and J genes are TRBV19 and TRBJ2-1, with 9 bases identical to TRBD1. The CDR3 is 15 residues long. Germline CDR1 and CDR2: LNHDA and SQIVND (reference sequence). The ends lost 3 bases at V and 9 bases at J; junction bases unmatched: 9. The CDR3 DNA follows: TGTGCCAGTAGTATTTCGGGGACAGGGCGAAGTGAGCAGTTCTTC. This sequence encodes CASSISGTGRSEQFF.

The V and J genes are TRBV4-3 and TRBJ2-5; tentatively, D is TRBD2 (8 bases). The CDR3 covers 17 residues. Trimming removed 0 bases at V and 5 bases at J, with 19 bases between. Germline V gene data show CDR1 as LGHNA and CDR2 as YSLEER. The CDR3 reads CASSQEKGAGGVETQYF. CDR3 DNA: TGCGCCAGCAGCCAAGAAAAGGGGGCGGGAGGAGTGGAGACCCAGTACTTC.

The count of this clone is one. This chain joins TRBV7-2 and TRBJ2-1; D unresolved. This CDR3 region has 11 residues. With 6 bases removed from V and 10 bases from J, the gap between germline ends came to 10 bases. Germline CDR1 and CDR2: SGHTA and FQGNSA. The CDR3 region is CASSPAEEQFF. As DNA, the CDR3 is TGTGCCAGCAGTCCCGCGGAGGAGCAGTTCTTC.

This sequence joins TRBV30 and TRBJ1-6, with D tentatively TRBD1 (5 bases). This CDR3 spans 15 amino acids. Looked up from germline, CDR1 is GTSNPN and CDR2 is SVGIG (reference sequence). Trimming cost V 2 bases and J 7 bases, with 15 bases left between them. CDR3 sequence (DNA): TGTGCCTGGAGTCATCGGGGGGGGACCAATTCACCCCTCCACTTT. This gives the protein CAWSHRGGTNSPLHF.

The rearrangement links TRBV5-6 to TRBJ2-3; D not certain. CDR3 length: 17 residues. Deletions cut 0 bases from V and 1 base from J, with 15 bases between. Germline V gene data show CDR1 as SGHDT and CDR2 as YYEEEE. This CDR3 is CASSLGTSPAGTDTQYF. CDR3 coding DNA: TGTGCCAGCAGCTTGGGAACCTCTCCGGCGGGCACAGATACGCAGTATTTT.

The V call is TRBV9, the J call TRBJ1-1, with D possibly being TRBD1 (6 bases). Trimming took 3 bases from V and 4 from J, leaving 16 bases between them. Germline V lookup: CDR1 SGDLS, CDR2 YYNGEE. The CDR3 is made up of 15 amino acids. The CDR3: CASSALRDTSTEAFF. The CDR3 DNA reads as TGTGCCAGCAGCGCTCTCCGGGACACCTCCACTGAAGCTTTCTTT.

The chain combines TRBV28 with TRBJ1-1; tentatively, D is TRBD1 (6 bases). Germline V CDR1 and CDR2: MDHEN, SYDVKM. Trimming stripped 6 bases from V and 5 bases from J, with 16 bases between. There are 14 residues in the CDR3. The CDR3 loop is CASRLRGGKTEAFF. Written as DNA, the CDR3 is TGTGCCAGCAGGCTTAGGGGGGGGAAGACTGAAGCTTTCTTT.

The CDR3 region is CASSKQGGSSYEQYF. The CDR3 DNA follows: TGTGCCAGCAGTAAACAGGGCGGTAGCTCCTACGAGCAGTACTTC. The chain uses TRBV2 and TRBJ2-7; a weak D match, TRBD1 (6 bases). CDR3 length: 15 residues. Deletions cut 5 bases from V and 0 bases from J, with 14 bases between. Germline CDR1 and CDR2: SNHLY and FYNNEI.

This chain joins TRBV28 and TRBJ1-4, with TRBD1 matching over 7 bases. V gave up 2 bases and J gave up 7 bases; unmatched junction bases: 4. From germline, CDR1 is MDHEN and CDR2 SYDVKM. The CDR3 is 14 amino acids. The CDR3 reads CASSLVQGGEKLFF. The CDR3 bases are TGTGCCAGCAGTTTAGTGCAGGGGGGTGAAAAACTGTTTTTT.

This sequence joins TRBV4-3 and TRBJ2-1; D may be TRBD1 (5 bases). Germline assignment: CDR1 LGHNA and CDR2 YSLEER. Trimming took off 6 bases at V and 3 bases at J, with 15 bases between the two ends. This CDR3 is built from 15 residues. The CDR3 bases are TGCGCCAGCAGTCACGACTGGGGCAGCTACAATGAGCAGTTCTTC. It specifies CASSHDWGSYNEQFF.

The V gene is TRBV18, the J gene TRBJ1-5; a possible D gene is TRBD1 (5 bases). Between the trimmed V and J ends, which lost 3 bases and 3 bases, there was a span of 12 bases. The germline V gene has CDR1 KGHSH and CDR2 LQKENI. This CDR3 is built from 15 residues. The CDR3 coding sequence is TGTGCCAGCTCACCTTCGCAGGGAAACAATCAGCCCCAGCATTTT. It is translated as CASSPSQGNNQPQHF.

The chain is built from TRBV9 and TRBJ2-7, with 7 bases lining up with TRBD2. The ends lost 0 bases at V and 2 bases at J; junction bases unmatched: 8. Germline loops: CDR1 SGDLS, CDR2 YYNGEE. CDR3 length equals 16 residues. CDR3 sequence (DNA): TGTGCCAGCAGCGTAGATGTCGGACTAGGGACCTACGAGCAGTACTTC. Translating gives CASSVDVGLGTYEQYF.

V and J are TRBV2 and TRBJ2-3, with D possibly being TRBD1 (5 bases). Germline-derived CDR1 and CDR2 are SNHLY and FYNNEI. The CDR3 consists of 15 residues. V was cut by 7 bases and J by 4 bases, with 18 bases left in between. The CDR3 DNA follows: TGTGCCAGCAAATTCAACCGTGGGGCTCCAGATACGCAGTATTTT. It yields the protein CASKFNRGAPDTQYF.

The chain joins TRBV20-1 to TRBJ2-7; a possible D gene is TRBD1 (6 bases). The V gene lost 5 bases and the J gene lost 6 bases, with 11 bases spanning the gap. The germline CDR1 and CDR2 sequences are DFQATT and SNEGSKA (reference sequence). The CDR3 has 11 amino acids. CDR3 protein: CSAPTGSEQYF. CDR3 bases: TGCAGTGCTCCTACAGGGTCCGAGCAGTACTTC.

The chain couples TRBV7-4 to TRBJ1-4; tentative D call: TRBD1 (6 bases). The CDR3 totals 15 residues. Germline V gives CDR1 SGHVT, CDR2 SQSDAQ. Trimming shortened V by 2 bases and J by 4 bases, and 11 bases separated the two germline ends. The CDR3 loop is CASSLPGAYNEKLFF. For the CDR3, the DNA is TGTGCCAGCAGCTTACCAGGGGCGTATAATGAAAAACTGTTTTTT.

V is TRBV4-1 and J is TRBJ1-2; D unresolved. Germline CDR1 is MGHRA and CDR2 is YSYEKL. V was pared by 0 bases and J by 0 bases, with 8 bases between. This CDR3 is 15 amino acids long. The CDR3 protein is CASSQEPGANYGYTF. The CDR3 bases are TGCGCCAGCAGCCAAGAACCGGGAGCTAACTATGGCTACACCTTC.

The chain employs TRBV2 and TRBJ1-5, with D perhaps matching TRBD1 (5 bases). V was pared by 3 bases and J by 11 bases, with 8 bases between. The germline gives CDR1 SNHLY, CDR2 FYNNEI. The CDR3 loop spans 11 amino acids. CDR3 region: CASSDRVSQHF. CDR3 sequence (DNA): TGTGCCAGCAGTGACAGGGTTTCCCAGCATTTT. Variable domain in full (rest from reference TRBV2 and TRBJ1-5): EPEVTQTPSHQVTQMGQEVILRCVPISNHLYFYWYRQILGQKVEFLVSFYNNEISEKSEIFDDQFSVERPDGSNFTLKIRSTKLEDSAMYFCASSDRVSQHFGDGTRLSIL.

This clone has just one count. The gene calls are TRBV2 and TRBJ2-5; 8 positions match TRBD1. The CDR3 sequence is 15 residues long. Germline CDR1 and CDR2: SNHLY and FYNNEI. J lost 2 bases, V lost 2 bases, and 4 bases had no gene match. CDR3 loop: CASSENRGRQETQYF. CDR3 in DNA: TGTGCCAGCAGTGAAAACAGGGGGAGGCAAGAGACCCAGTACTTC. Combining the CDR3 with reference TRBV2 and TRBJ2-5 gives the whole variable domain EPEVTQTPSHQVTQMGQEVILRCVPISNHLYFYWYRQILGQKVEFLVSFYNNEISEKSEIFDDQFSVERPDGSNFTLKIRSTKLEDSAMYFCASSENRGRQETQYFGPGTRLLVL.

This clone was found once. J is TRBJ1-1 and V is TRBV11-2; D gene uncertain. This CDR3 spans 11 amino acids. V lost 5 bases and J lost 7, with 8 bases in between. Per the germline V gene, CDR1 is SGHAT and CDR2 is FQNNGV. CDR3 nucleotides: TGTGCCAGCAGCCCCAGTATTGAAGCTTTCTTT. As protein: CASSPSIEAFF.

The chain couples TRBV9 to TRBJ1-6; perhaps TRBD1 as D (5 bases). This CDR3 spans 16 amino acids. The V and J ends lost 3 bases and 7 bases respectively, with 17 bases between them. The germline V gene encodes CDR1 SGDLS and CDR2 YYNGEE. The CDR3 DNA reads as TGTGCCAGCAGCGCCGCACGACCCCCAGGGAATTCACCCCTCCACTTT. It codes for CASSAARPPGNSPLHF. Filled out from reference TRBV9 and TRBJ1-6, the complete variable domain reads DSGVTQTPKHLITATGQRVTLRCSPRSGDLSVYWYQQSLDQGLQFLIQYYNGEERAKGNILERFSAQQFPDLHSELNLSSLELGDSALYFCASSAARPPGNSPLHFGNGTRLTVT.

V is TRBV28 and J is TRBJ2-2; 11 bases are a match to TRBD2. The CDR3 spans 18 residues. V lost 6 bases and J lost 5; bases outside the gene matches: 14. Germline V gene sequence: CDR1 MDHEN, CDR2 SYDVKM. The CDR3 protein is CASSPTYPSSGRTGELFF. The DNA for the CDR3 is TGTGCCAGCAGCCCTACATATCCCTCTAGCGGGAGGACCGGGGAGCTGTTTTTT.

The rearrangement links TRBV9 to TRBJ2-3; TRBD1 matches at 7 bases. The CDR3 loop spans 13 amino acids. From germline, CDR1 is SGDLS and CDR2 YYNGEE. Trimming at V came to 1 base and at J to 5 bases, leaving 1 base not matched to a gene. CDR3 in amino acids: CASSVTGEDTQYF. The CDR3 DNA sequence: TGTGCCAGCAGCGTAACAGGGGAAGATACGCAGTATTTT. Drawing the rest from reference TRBV9 and TRBJ2-3, the complete variable domain is DSGVTQTPKHLITATGQRVTLRCSPRSGDLSVYWYQQSLDQGLQFLIQYYNGEERAKGNILERFSAQQFPDLHSELNLSSLELGDSALYFCASSVTGEDTQYFGPGTRLTVL.

The chain joins TRBV2 to TRBJ2-7; no clear D. There are 13 residues in the CDR3. V lost 3 bases and J 5 bases, leaving 11 bases between the germline ends. Germline loops: CDR1 SNHLY, CDR2 FYNNEI. In DNA form, the CDR3 reads TGTGCCAGCAGTGATGACAATGTCCACGAGCAGTACTTC. This sequence encodes CASSDDNVHEQYF.